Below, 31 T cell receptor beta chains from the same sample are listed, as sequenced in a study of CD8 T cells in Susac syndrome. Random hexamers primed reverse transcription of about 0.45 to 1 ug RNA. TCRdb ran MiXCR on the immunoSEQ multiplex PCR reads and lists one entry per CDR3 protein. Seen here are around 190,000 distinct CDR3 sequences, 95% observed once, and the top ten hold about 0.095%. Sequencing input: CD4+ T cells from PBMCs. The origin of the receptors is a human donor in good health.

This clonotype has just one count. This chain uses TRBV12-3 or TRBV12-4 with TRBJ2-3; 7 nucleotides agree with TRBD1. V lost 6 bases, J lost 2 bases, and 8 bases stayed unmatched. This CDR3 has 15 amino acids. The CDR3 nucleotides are TGTGCCAGCAGCCGGGACAGACAATCCACAGATACGCAGTATTTT. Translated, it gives CASSRDRQSTDTQYF.

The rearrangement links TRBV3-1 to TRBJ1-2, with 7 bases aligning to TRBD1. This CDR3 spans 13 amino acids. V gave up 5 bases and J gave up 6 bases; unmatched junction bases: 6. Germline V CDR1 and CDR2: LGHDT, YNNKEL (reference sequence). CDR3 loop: CASSADRADGYTF. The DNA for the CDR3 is TGTGCCAGCAGCGCCGACAGGGCGGATGGCTACACCTTC.

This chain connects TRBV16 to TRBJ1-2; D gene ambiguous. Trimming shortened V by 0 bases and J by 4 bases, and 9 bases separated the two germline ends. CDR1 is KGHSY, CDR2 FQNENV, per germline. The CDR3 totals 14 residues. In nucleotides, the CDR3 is TGTGCCAGCAGCCAATCGGGTCCAACCTATGGCTACACCTTC. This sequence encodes CASSQSGPTYGYTF.

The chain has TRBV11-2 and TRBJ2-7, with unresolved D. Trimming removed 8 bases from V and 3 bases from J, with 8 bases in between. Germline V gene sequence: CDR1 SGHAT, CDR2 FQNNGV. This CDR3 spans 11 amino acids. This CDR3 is CASSNNYEQYV. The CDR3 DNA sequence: TGTGCCAGCTCTAATAACTACGAGCAGTACGTC.

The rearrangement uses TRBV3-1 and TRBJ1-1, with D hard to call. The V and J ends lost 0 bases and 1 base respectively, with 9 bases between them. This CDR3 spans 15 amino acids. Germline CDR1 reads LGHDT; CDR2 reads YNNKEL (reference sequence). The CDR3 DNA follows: TGTGCCAGCAGCCAAGATCAAGGGCAGAACACTGAAGCTTTCTTT. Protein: CASSQDQGQNTEAFF.

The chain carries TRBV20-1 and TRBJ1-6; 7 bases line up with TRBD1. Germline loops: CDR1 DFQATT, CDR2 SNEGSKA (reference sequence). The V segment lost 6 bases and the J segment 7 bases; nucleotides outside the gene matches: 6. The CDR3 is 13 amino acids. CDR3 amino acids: CSAPTGRNSPLHF. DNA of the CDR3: TGCAGTGCGCCGACAGGGAGGAATTCACCCCTCCACTTT.

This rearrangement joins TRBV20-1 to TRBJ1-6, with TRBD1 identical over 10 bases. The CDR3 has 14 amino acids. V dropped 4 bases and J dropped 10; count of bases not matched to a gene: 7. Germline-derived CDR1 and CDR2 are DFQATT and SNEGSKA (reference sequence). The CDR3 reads CSATPGQGLSPLHF. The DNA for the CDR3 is TGCAGTGCTACTCCGGGACAGGGGTTGTCACCCCTCCACTTT.

CDR3 in DNA: TGCAGCGCTGGGACTAGCGGGATCTCAGATACGCAGTATTTT. The encoded protein is CSAGTSGISDTQYF. This chain links TRBV29-1 with TRBJ2-3; TRBD2 agrees at 13 bases. Unmatched junction bases numbered 5, after V lost 7 bases and J lost 4 bases. The length of the CDR3 is 14 residues. Germline V lookup: CDR1 SQVTM, CDR2 ANQGSEA.

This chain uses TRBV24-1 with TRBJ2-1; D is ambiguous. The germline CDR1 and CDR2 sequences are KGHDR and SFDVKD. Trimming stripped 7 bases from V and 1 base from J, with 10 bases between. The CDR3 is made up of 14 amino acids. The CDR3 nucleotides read TGTGCCACCAGCCCTAAGACTTCCTACAATGAGCAGTTCTTC. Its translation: CATSPKTSYNEQFF.

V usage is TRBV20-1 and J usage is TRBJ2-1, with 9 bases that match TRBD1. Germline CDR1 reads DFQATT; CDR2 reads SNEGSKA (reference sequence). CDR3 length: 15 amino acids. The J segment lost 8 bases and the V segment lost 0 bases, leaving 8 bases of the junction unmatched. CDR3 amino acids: CSARDPRTGVYEQFF. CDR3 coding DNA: TGCAGTGCTAGAGATCCCCGGACAGGGGTCTATGAGCAGTTCTTC.

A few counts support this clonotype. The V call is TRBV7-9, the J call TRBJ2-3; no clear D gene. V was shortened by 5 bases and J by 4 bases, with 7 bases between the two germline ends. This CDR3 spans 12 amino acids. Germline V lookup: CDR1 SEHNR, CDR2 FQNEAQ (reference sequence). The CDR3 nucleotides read TGTGCCAGCAGCCCTAGGGCAGATACGCAGTATTTT. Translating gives CASSPRADTQYF. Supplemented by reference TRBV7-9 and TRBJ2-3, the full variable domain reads DTGVSQNPRHKITKRGQNVTFRCDPISEHNRLYWYRQTLGQGPEFLTYFQNEAQLEKSRLLSDRFSAERPKGSFSTLEIQRTEQGDSAMYLCASSPRADTQYFGPGTRLTVL.

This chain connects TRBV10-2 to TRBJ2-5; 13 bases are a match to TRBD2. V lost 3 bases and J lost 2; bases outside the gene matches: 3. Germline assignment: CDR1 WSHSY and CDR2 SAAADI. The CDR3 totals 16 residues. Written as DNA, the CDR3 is TGCGCCAGCAGTGACCGGGGACTAGCGGGGCAAGAGACCCAGTACTTC. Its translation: CASSDRGLAGQETQYF.

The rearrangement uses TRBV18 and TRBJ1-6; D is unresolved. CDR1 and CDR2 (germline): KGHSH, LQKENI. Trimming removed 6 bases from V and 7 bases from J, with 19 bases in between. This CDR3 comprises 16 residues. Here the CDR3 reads CASSPDKGRNNSPLHF. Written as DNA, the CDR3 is TGTGCCAGCTCGCCCGATAAAGGCAGGAACAATTCACCCCTCCACTTT.

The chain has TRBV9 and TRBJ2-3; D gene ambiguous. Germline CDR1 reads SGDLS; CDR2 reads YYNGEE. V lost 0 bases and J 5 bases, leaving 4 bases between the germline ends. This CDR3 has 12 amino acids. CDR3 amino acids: CASSVVLDTQYF. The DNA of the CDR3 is TGTGCCAGCAGCGTAGTTTTAGATACGCAGTATTTT.

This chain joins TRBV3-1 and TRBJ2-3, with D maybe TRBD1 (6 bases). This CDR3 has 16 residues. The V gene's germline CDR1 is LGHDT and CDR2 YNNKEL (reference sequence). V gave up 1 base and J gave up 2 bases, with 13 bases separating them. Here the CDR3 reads CASSQGLGQSTDTQYF. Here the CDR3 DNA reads TGTGCCAGCAGCCAAGGCCTCGGACAGTCCACAGATACGCAGTATTTT.

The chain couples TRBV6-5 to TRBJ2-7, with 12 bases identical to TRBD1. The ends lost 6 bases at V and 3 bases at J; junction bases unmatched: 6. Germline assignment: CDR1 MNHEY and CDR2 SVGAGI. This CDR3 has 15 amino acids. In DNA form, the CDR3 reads TGTGCCAGCAGACCCGGGACAGGGGGCCGCTACGAGCAGTACTTC. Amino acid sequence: CASRPGTGGRYEQYF.

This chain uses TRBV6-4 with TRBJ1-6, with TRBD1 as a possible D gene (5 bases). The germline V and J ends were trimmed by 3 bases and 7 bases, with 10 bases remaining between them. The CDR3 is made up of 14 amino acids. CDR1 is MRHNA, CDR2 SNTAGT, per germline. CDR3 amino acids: CASSEQGTNSPLHF. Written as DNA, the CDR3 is TGTGCCAGCAGTGAGCAAGGGACGAATTCACCCCTCCACTTT.

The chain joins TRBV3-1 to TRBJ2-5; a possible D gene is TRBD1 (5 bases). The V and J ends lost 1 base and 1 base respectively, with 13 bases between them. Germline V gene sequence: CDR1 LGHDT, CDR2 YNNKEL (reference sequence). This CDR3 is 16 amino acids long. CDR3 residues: CASSQGAQAIQETQYF. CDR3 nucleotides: TGTGCCAGCAGCCAAGGTGCACAGGCGATCCAAGAGACCCAGTACTTC.

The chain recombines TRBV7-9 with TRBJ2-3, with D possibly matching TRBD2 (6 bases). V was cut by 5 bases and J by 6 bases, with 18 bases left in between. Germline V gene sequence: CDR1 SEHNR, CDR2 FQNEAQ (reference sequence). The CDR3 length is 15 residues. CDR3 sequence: CASSPGGPGTDTQYF. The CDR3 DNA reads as TGTGCCAGCAGCCCCGGAGGGCCCGGGACGGATACGCAGTATTTT.

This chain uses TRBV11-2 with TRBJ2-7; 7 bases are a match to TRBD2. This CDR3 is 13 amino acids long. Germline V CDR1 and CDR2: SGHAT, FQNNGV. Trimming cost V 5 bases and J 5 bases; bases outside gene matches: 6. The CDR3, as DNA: TGTGCCAGCAGCACCGGGGAGGGCAACGAGCAGTACGTC. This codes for CASSTGEGNEQYV.

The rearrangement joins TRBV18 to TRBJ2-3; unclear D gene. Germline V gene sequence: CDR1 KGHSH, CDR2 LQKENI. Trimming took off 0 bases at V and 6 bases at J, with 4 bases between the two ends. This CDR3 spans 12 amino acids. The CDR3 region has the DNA TGTGCCAGCTCACCACCGGGGGATACGCAGTATTTT. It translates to CASSPPGDTQYF. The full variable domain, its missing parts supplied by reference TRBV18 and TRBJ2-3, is NAGVMQNPRHLVRRRGQEARLRCSPMKGHSHVYWYRQLPEEGLKFMVYLQKENIIDESGMPKERFSAEFPKEGPSILRIQQVVRGDSAAYFCASSPPGDTQYFGPGTRLTVL.

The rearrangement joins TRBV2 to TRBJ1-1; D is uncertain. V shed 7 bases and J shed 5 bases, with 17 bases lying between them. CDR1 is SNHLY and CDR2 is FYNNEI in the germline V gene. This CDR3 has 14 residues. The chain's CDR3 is CASTVVGGGTEAFF. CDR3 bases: TGTGCCAGCACAGTTGTGGGAGGTGGAACTGAAGCTTTCTTT.

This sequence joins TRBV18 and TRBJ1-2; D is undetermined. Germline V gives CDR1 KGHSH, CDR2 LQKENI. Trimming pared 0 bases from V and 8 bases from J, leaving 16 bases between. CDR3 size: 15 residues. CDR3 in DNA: TGTGCCAGCTCACCACCCGATTTGAGGGCCGGGGGCTACACCTTC. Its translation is CASSPPDLRAGGYTF.

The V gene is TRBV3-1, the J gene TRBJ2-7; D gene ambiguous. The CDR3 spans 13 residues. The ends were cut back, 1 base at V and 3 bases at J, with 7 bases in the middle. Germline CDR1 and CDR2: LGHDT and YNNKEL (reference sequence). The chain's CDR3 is CASSQALGYEQYV. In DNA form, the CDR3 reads TGTGCCAGCAGCCAAGCCCTGGGCTACGAGCAGTACGTC.

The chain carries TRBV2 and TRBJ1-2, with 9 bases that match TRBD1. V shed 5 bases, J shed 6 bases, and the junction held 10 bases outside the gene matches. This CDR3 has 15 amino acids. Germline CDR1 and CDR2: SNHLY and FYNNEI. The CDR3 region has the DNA TGTGCCAGCAGTAGACAGGGGGTGTGGGATAATGGCTACACCTTC. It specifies CASSRQGVWDNGYTF.

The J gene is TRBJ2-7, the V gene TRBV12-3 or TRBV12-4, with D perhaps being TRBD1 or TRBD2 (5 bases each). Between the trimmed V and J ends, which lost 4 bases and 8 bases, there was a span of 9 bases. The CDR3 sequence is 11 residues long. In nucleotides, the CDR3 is TGTGCCAGCAGTTCGGGGCAGCAGCAGTACTTC. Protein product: CASSSGQQQYF.

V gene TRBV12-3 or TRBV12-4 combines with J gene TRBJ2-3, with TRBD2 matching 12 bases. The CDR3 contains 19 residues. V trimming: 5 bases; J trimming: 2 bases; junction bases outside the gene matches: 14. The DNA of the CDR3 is TGTGCCAGCAGTCTCTTGACTAGCGGGGGTCTTGGACCCACAGATACGCAGTATTTT. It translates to CASSLLTSGGLGPTDTQYF.

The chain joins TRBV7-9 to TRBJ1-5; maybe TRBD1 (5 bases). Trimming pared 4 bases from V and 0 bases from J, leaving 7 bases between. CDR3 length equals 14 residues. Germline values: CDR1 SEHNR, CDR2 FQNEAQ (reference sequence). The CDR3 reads CASSSRASNQPQHF. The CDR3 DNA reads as TGTGCCAGCAGCTCCAGGGCTAGCAATCAGCCCCAGCATTTT. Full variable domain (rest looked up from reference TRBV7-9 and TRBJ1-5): DTGVSQNPRHKITKRGQNVTFRCDPISEHNRLYWYRQTLGQGPEFLTYFQNEAQLEKSRLLSDRFSAERPKGSFSTLEIQRTEQGDSAMYLCASSSRASNQPQHFGDGTRLSIL.

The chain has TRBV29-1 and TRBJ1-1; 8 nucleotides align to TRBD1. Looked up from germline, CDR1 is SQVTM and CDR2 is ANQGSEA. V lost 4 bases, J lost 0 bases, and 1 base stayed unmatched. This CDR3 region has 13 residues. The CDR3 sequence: CSVGTGLNTEAFF. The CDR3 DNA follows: TGCAGCGTTGGGACAGGGTTGAACACTGAAGCTTTCTTT. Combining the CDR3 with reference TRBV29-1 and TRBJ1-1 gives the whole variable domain SAVISQKPSRDICQRGTSLTIQCQVDSQVTMMFWYRQQPGQSLTLIATANQGSEATYESGFVIDKFPISRPNLTFSTLTVSNMSPEDSSIYLCSVGTGLNTEAFFGQGTRLTVV.

The CDR3 loop is CASSFPYSNQPQHF. The DNA of the CDR3 is TGTGCCAGCAGTTTCCCATATAGCAATCAGCCCCAGCATTTT. The chain uses TRBV6-6 and TRBJ1-5; D is unresolved. Germline V lookup: CDR1 MNHNY, CDR2 SVGAGI (reference sequence). The CDR3 runs 14 residues. Trimming removed 4 bases at V and 0 bases at J, with 7 bases between.

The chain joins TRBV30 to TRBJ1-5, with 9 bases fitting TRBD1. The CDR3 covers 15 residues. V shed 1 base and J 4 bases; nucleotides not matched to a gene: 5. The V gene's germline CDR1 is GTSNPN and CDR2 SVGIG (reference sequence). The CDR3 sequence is CAWSGGQGRNQPQHF. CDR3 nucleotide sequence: TGTGCCTGGAGTGGGGGACAGGGTCGGAATCAGCCCCAGCATTTT.